Described below is a single T cell receptor (beta chain) sequence and its context. Its antigen is unidentified. V was clipped by 3 bases and J by 4 bases, with 6 bases between them. CDR3 length equals 11 residues. Germline-derived CDR1 and CDR2 are DFQATT and SNEGSKA (reference sequence). This specimen belongs to a study of shared clonotypes between healthy human individuals. The study's findings and limits: Between several donors, naive CD4 clonotypes were shared at a level of around 5.1%. Rarefaction showed sorted-subset sequencing was incomplete despite large depth.

Method: immunoSEQ multiplex PCR; TCRdb's copy keeps in-frame clones and lacks some. Altogether approximately 250,000 clones are present, just over 65% being singletons, with the ten largest covering 11%. The sequenced sample was memory CD4+ T cells sorted from blood. Noted subset: CD45RA-negative fraction. V usage is TRBV20-1 and J usage is TRBJ2-5, with no clear D. This TCR was sampled from a man aged 30 to 45 in good health. The CDR3 loop is CSASPGETQYF. The CDR3 DNA reads as TGCAGTGCTAGCCCAGGAGAGACCCAGTACTTC.